The 24 T cell receptor beta chains below all came from one sample that was sequenced in a study of blood T cell repertoires in COVID-19. Measured with immunoSEQ multiplex PCR; TCRdb has only the in-frame clones, and not every one. Of 100,000 to 150,000 clones in the sample, roughly 88% were seen once. The specimen sequenced was peripheral blood. Every receptor here comes from a man in his fifties or sixties with acute or convalescent COVID-19.

This chain uses TRBV6-5 with TRBJ1-4; 8 bases align to TRBD1. The CDR3 extends over 15 amino acids. V shed 5 bases, J shed 6 bases, and the junction held 8 bases outside the gene matches. CDR1 is MNHEY and CDR2 is SVGAGI in the germline V gene. The DNA for the CDR3 is TGTGCCAGCAGTCCGCGGACAGGGATGGATGAAAAACTGTTTTTT. It is translated as CASSPRTGMDEKLFF.

The chain joins TRBV6-4 to TRBJ2-1; 11 bases agree with TRBD2. Unmatched junction bases numbered 5, after V lost 4 bases and J lost 6 bases. From germline, CDR1 is MRHNA and CDR2 SNTAGT. The CDR3 loop spans 15 amino acids. CDR3: CASSGSSGRSNEQFF. CDR3 nucleotide sequence: TGTGCCAGCAGTGGATCTAGCGGGAGGAGCAATGAGCAGTTCTTC.

This sequence joins TRBV5-1 and TRBJ1-6, with a weak D call TRBD1 (5 bases). There are 16 residues in the CDR3. The germline gives CDR1 SGHRS, CDR2 YFSETQ. Trimming stripped 3 bases from V and 0 bases from J, with 10 bases between. Written as DNA, the CDR3 is TGCGCCAGCAGCTACGACAGCCCCTCCTATAATTCACCCCTCCACTTT. Protein: CASSYDSPSYNSPLHF.

The CDR3 reads CASSFYRGLEAFF. The CDR3 DNA is TGTGCCAGCAGTTTTTATCGAGGGCTTGAAGCTTTCTTT. The chain is built from TRBV27 and TRBJ1-1; D gene uncertain. Germline CDR1 MNHEY, CDR2 SMNVEV (reference sequence). The V end was cut by 3 bases, the J end by 7 bases, with 12 bases between. The CDR3 contains 13 residues.

This chain uses TRBV4-1 with TRBJ2-7; possible D gene TRBD2, 6 bases. Germline V lookup: CDR1 MGHRA, CDR2 YSYEKL. CDR3 length: 16 residues. V lost 3 bases, J lost 0 bases, and 15 bases lay in between. CDR3 bases: TGCGCCAGCAGCCAGTCCAATGGCGGGGTCTCCTACGAGCAGTACTTC. Translation: CASSQSNGGVSYEQYF.

This clone appeared once. The CDR3 nucleotides are TGTGCCAGCAGTTACCGGACAGGGGTGGACACTGAAGCTTTCTTT. Translation gives CASSYRTGVDTEAFF. The chain couples TRBV6-5 to TRBJ1-1; TRBD1 aligns across 9 bases. The CDR3 has 15 amino acids. Trimming took 2 bases from V and 3 from J; bases not matched to a gene: 4. Germline loops: CDR1 MNHEY, CDR2 SVGAGI.

The chain uses TRBV6-6 and TRBJ1-3; 8 positions match TRBD1. CDR1 is MNHNY and CDR2 is SVGAGI in the germline V gene (reference sequence). The CDR3 is 16 amino acids. J was trimmed by 0 bases and V by 5 bases; bases with no gene match: 6. The CDR3 reads CASSRQGTFSGNTIYF. CDR3 bases: TGTGCCAGCAGTCGACAGGGGACATTCTCTGGAAACACCATATATTTT.

This clone was detected only a few times. The chain has TRBV13 and TRBJ2-2, with 11 bases identical to TRBD2. Per germline, CDR1 PRHDT and CDR2 FYEKMQ (reference sequence). This CDR3 spans 17 amino acids. V dropped 5 bases and J dropped 6; count of bases not matched to a gene: 11. DNA for the CDR3: TGTGCCAGCAGCCCAACTAGCGGGAGAGTTCTCTCCGGGGAGCTGTTTTTT. Translated: CASSPTSGRVLSGELFF.

This clone was observed a few times. The CDR3 sequence is CASSSFLAGGPYEQFF. The DNA of the CDR3 is TGTGCCAGCAGTTCGTTCCTAGCGGGAGGGCCTTATGAGCAGTTCTTC. V gene TRBV27 combines with J gene TRBJ2-1; TRBD2 matches at 12 bases. This CDR3 contains 16 residues. V was pared by 4 bases and J by 8 bases, with 9 bases of the junction left unmatched. Germline V gene lookup returns CDR1 MNHEY and CDR2 SMNVEV (reference sequence).

Only one count was recorded for this clone. J is TRBJ2-2 and V is TRBV2; 9 bases match TRBD1. The V gene end was trimmed by 6 bases and the J gene end by 7 bases; junction bases not matched to a gene: 9. CDR3 size: 15 residues. Germline-derived CDR1 and CDR2 are SNHLY and FYNNEI. The CDR3: CASRRIQGAGGELFF. CDR3 nucleotides: TGTGCCAGCAGGAGGATACAGGGGGCTGGCGGGGAGCTGTTTTTT. Combining the CDR3 with reference TRBV2 and TRBJ2-2 gives the whole variable domain EPEVTQTPSHQVTQMGQEVILRCVPISNHLYFYWYRQILGQKVEFLVSFYNNEISEKSEIFDDQFSVERPDGSNFTLKIRSTKLEDSAMYFCASRRIQGAGGELFFGEGSRLTVL.

V usage is TRBV5-1 and J usage is TRBJ1-1, with 9 bases lining up with TRBD1. This CDR3 has 17 residues. The germline CDR1 and CDR2 sequences are SGHRS and YFSETQ. Trimming removed 0 bases from V and 0 bases from J; junction bases left unmatched: 6. The CDR3 loop is CASSLGGTGLMNTEAFF. CDR3 coding DNA: TGCGCCAGCAGCTTGGGTGGGACAGGGCTTATGAACACTGAAGCTTTCTTT.

The chain links TRBV4-1 to TRBJ1-2; TRBD1 aligns across 7 bases. Germline assignment: CDR1 MGHRA and CDR2 YSYEKL. V was pared by 4 bases and J by 3 bases, with 14 bases of the junction left unmatched. CDR3 length: 17 amino acids. As DNA, the CDR3 is TGCGCCAGCAGCCCAGTCTCCGGGACAGCTCTCCACTATGGCTACACCTTC. Its translation: CASSPVSGTALHYGYTF.

V and J are TRBV10-3 and TRBJ2-5; a weak D match, TRBD1 (6 bases). Trimming stripped 2 bases from V and 5 bases from J, with 18 bases between. This CDR3 is 16 amino acids long. Germline V gene lookup returns CDR1 ENHRY and CDR2 SYGVKD. The CDR3 protein is CAISERAGERSETQYF. DNA of the CDR3: TGTGCCATCAGTGAGAGGGCAGGGGAAAGGAGTGAGACCCAGTACTTC.

The gene calls are TRBV7-8 and TRBJ2-5; 12 bases line up with TRBD2. The germline gives CDR1 SGHVS, CDR2 FQNEAQ. The CDR3 totals 20 residues. V lost 5 bases, J lost 1 base, and 17 bases stayed unmatched. This CDR3 reads CASSLSSGLAGYGIQETQYF. The DNA for the CDR3 is TGTGCCAGCAGCCTATCATCGGGACTAGCGGGCTACGGGATCCAAGAGACCCAGTACTTC.

The chain is built from TRBV10-2 and TRBJ2-7; tentative D call: TRBD1 (7 bases). Trimming cost V 3 bases and J 0 bases, with 15 bases left between them. Germline CDR1 is WSHSY and CDR2 is SAAADI. This CDR3 has 16 residues. Here the CDR3 reads CASSDRGAGSSYEQYF. The CDR3 nucleotides read TGCGCCAGCAGTGACAGGGGGGCGGGTAGCTCCTACGAGCAGTACTTC.

This chain uses TRBV18 with TRBJ2-7; tentative D call: TRBD2 (5 bases). The V gene's germline CDR1 is KGHSH and CDR2 LQKENI. The length of the CDR3 is 14 residues. The V end lost 6 bases, the J end lost 2 bases, and 14 bases lay between the germline ends. CDR3 residues: CASSPRAEAYEQYF. The CDR3 DNA is TGTGCCAGCTCCCCTCGAGCGGAGGCCTACGAGCAGTACTTC.

The V gene is TRBV30, the J gene TRBJ1-2; 8 bases are a match to TRBD1. Germline assignment: CDR1 GTSNPN and CDR2 SVGIG (reference sequence). The J segment lost 5 bases and the V segment lost 4 bases, leaving 6 bases of the junction unmatched. The CDR3 length is 13 residues. The CDR3 coding sequence is TGTGCCTGGACCCCGGGACAGGCGTATGGCTACACCTTC. Encoded protein: CAWTPGQAYGYTF. The whole variable domain, remainder taken from reference TRBV30 and TRBJ1-2, is SQTIHQWPATLVQPVGSPLSLECTVEGTSNPNLYWYRQAAGRGLQLLFYSVGIGQISSEVPQNLSASRPQDRQFILSSKKLLLSDSGFYLCAWTPGQAYGYTFGSGTRLTVV.

The chain combines TRBV2 with TRBJ1-5; TRBD1 is a possible D gene (5 bases). The CDR3 consists of 15 residues. The V end was cut by 4 bases, the J end by 1 base, with 11 bases between. Germline V gives CDR1 SNHLY, CDR2 FYNNEI. The CDR3 spells CASSVTVDSNQPQHF. The CDR3 DNA is TGTGCCAGCAGTGTGACAGTGGACAGCAATCAGCCCCAGCATTTT.

The V gene is TRBV6-5, the J gene TRBJ1-5; D is ambiguous. The V end was cut by 4 bases, the J end by 6 bases, with 10 bases between. Looked up from germline, CDR1 is MNHEY and CDR2 is SVGAGI. The CDR3 is 13 residues long. CDR3 amino acids: CASSSQEGQPQHF. The CDR3, as DNA: TGTGCCAGCAGTTCCCAGGAGGGTCAGCCCCAGCATTTT.

The chain employs TRBV13 and TRBJ2-7, with TRBD2 as a possible D gene (5 bases). Germline V lookup: CDR1 PRHDT, CDR2 FYEKMQ (reference sequence). Trimming removed 6 bases at V and 2 bases at J, with 17 bases between. CDR3 length: 15 residues. The CDR3 nucleotides read TGTGCCAGCAGGAAGCGACGGGGAGAGGCCTACGAGCAGTACTTC. Translating gives CASRKRRGEAYEQYF.

The J gene is TRBJ2-5, the V gene TRBV7-6, with a weak D call TRBD2 (6 bases). V was pared by 7 bases and J by 5 bases, with 17 bases between. The CDR3 is 14 residues long. Per germline, CDR1 SGHVS and CDR2 FNYEAQ. DNA of the CDR3: TGTGCCAGCACCCCGACTAGTCGGAGGGAGACCCAGTACTTC. It encodes CASTPTSRRETQYF.

This clone was recorded only once. This chain joins TRBV24-1 and TRBJ2-7, with a weak D call TRBD2 (6 bases). Trimming shortened V by 2 bases and J by 3 bases, and 16 bases separated the two germline ends. CDR1 KGHDR and CDR2 SFDVKD come from the germline V gene. This CDR3 has 16 amino acids. Here the CDR3 reads CATSDSMGGNRYEQYF. Written as DNA, the CDR3 is TGTGCCACCAGTGATTCGATGGGGGGAAACCGCTACGAGCAGTACTTC.

V usage is TRBV29-1 and J usage is TRBJ1-1; maybe TRBD1 (5 bases). The CDR3 consists of 13 residues. The V and J ends lost 4 bases and 4 bases respectively, with 13 bases between them. Germline V gene data show CDR1 as SQVTM and CDR2 as ANQGSEA. Here the CDR3 reads CSVVFRVSTEAFF. The CDR3 nucleotides are TGCAGCGTTGTCTTCAGGGTGAGCACTGAAGCTTTCTTT.

V gene TRBV5-4 combines with J gene TRBJ1-1; a possible D gene is TRBD1 (5 bases). Trimming pared 4 bases from V and 1 base from J, leaving 11 bases between. The germline CDR1 and CDR2 sequences are SGHNT and YYREEE (reference sequence). The CDR3 covers 14 residues. In DNA form, the CDR3 reads TGTGCCAGCAGCCAAAGACAGACGAACACTGAAGCTTTCTTT. Protein product: CASSQRQTNTEAFF.